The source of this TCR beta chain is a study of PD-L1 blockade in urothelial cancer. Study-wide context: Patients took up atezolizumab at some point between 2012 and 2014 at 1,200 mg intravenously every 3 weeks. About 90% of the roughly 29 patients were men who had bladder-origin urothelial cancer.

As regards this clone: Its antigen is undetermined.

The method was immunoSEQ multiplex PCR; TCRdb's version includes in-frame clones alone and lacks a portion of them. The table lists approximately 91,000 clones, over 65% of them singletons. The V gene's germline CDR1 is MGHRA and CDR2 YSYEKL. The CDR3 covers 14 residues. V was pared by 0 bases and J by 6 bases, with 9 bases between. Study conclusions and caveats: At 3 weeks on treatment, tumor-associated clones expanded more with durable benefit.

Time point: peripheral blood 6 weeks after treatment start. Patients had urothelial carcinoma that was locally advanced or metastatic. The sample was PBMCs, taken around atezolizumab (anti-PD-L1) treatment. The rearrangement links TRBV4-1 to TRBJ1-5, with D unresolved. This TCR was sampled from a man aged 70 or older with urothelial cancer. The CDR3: CASSQEAVFQPQHF. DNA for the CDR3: TGCGCCAGCAGCCAAGAGGCCGTGTTTCAGCCCCAGCATTTT.